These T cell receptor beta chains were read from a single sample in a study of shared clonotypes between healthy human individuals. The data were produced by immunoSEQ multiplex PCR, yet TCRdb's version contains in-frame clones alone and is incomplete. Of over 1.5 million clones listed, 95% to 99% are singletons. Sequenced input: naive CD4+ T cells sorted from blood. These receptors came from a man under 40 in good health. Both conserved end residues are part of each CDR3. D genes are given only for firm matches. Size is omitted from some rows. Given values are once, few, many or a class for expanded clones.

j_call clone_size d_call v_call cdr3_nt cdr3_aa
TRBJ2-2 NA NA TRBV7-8 TGTGCCAGCAGCCTGGGTGTGTCAGAGGCCGGGGAGCTGTTTTTT CASSLGVSEAGELFF
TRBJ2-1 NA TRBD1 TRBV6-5 TGTGCCAGCAGTTACTCGAGCGGGACAGGGGAGAATGAGCAGTTCTTC CASSYSSGTGENEQFF
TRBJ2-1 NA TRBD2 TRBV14 TGTGCCAGCAGCCAGAGCGGGAGGGCCGCTGAGCAGTTCTTC CASSQSGRAAEQFF
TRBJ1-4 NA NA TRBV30 TGTGCCTGGAGAGCAGGGAGAGCTAATGAAAAACTGTTTTTT CAWRAGRANEKLFF
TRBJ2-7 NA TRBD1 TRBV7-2 TGTGCCAGCAGCCGGGACAGCGCCTACGAGCAGTACTTC CASSRDSAYEQYF
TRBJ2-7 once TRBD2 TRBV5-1 TGCGCCAGCAGCAGCGGGACTTACGAGCAGTACTTC CASSSGTYEQYF
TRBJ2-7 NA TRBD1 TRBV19 TGTGCCAGTAGTCCCGGGACAGGCTCCTACGAGCAGTACTTC CASSPGTGSYEQYF
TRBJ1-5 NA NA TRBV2 TGTGCCAGCAGTGAACGCGGATTCCCCAATCAGCCCCAGCATTTT CASSERGFPNQPQHF
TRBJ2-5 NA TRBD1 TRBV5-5 TGTGCCAGCAGCCTCCAGACAGGGCTGGAGACCCAGTACTTC CASSLQTGLETQYF
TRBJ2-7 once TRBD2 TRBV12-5 TGTGCTAGTTCAAAACTAGCGGGAGGCGAGCAGTACTTC CASSKLAGGEQYF
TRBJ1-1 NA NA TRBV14 TGTGCCAGCAGCCAAGCGAAGGACGGGAACACTGAAGCTTTCTTT CASSQAKDGNTEAFF
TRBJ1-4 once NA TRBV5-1 TGCGCCAGCAGCTTGGAGCCGGGGTCGAATGAAAAACTGTTTTTT CASSLEPGSNEKLFF
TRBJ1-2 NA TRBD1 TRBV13 TGTGCCAGCAGCTTAGCTGGACAGGCTCGATGGTATGGCTACACCTTC CASSLAGQARWYGYTF
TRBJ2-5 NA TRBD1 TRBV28 TGTGCCAGCAGCCGGATACAGGGGACACAGACCCAGTACTTC CASSRIQGTQTQYF
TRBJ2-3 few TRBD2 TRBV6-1 TGTGCCAGCAGTGAACTAGCGGGAGTTACAGATACGCAGTATTTT CASSELAGVTDTQYF
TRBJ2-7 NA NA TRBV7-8 TGTGCCAGCAGCCCAACGCTCTTAGGGGCGGGGTCCTACGAGCAGTACTTC CASSPTLLGAGSYEQYF
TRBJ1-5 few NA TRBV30 TGTGCCTGGAGTGTGACCTCAGGGCCCCAGCATTTT CAWSVTSGPQHF
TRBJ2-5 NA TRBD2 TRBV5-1 TGCGCCAGCAGCTCGGGACTAAAAGAGACCCAGTACTTC CASSSGLKETQYF
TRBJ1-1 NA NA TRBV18 TGTGCCAGCTCACCACCACCGGGGAACACTGAAGCTTTCTTT CASSPPPGNTEAFF
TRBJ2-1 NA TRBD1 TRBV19 TGTGCCAGTAGTGTACACCAGGGGGCATCCTACAATGAGCAGTTCTTC CASSVHQGASYNEQFF
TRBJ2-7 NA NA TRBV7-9 TGTGCCAGCAGCTTAGCAGTTACAGGGTACTACGAGCAGTACTTC CASSLAVTGYYEQYF
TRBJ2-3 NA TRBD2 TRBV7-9 TGTGCCAGCAGCTTTATAGGACTAGCGGGCCGAAACACAGATACGCAGTATTTT CASSFIGLAGRNTDTQYF
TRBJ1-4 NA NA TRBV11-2 TGTGCCAGCAGCCGCCCCGGGGGGCTTGCTGAAAAACTGTTTTTT CASSRPGGLAEKLFF
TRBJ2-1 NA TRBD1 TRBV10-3 TGTGCCATCAAGGACAGGGAGGTGGACAATGAGCAGTTCTTC CAIKDREVDNEQFF
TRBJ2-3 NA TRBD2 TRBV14 TGTGCCAGCAGCCGGACTAGCGGGGCATGGACAGATACGCAGTATTTT CASSRTSGAWTDTQYF
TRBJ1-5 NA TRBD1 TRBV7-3 TGTGCCAGCAGCTTGTTCTGGGACAGGGGGAGTTCCGACCAGCCCCAGCATTTT CASSLFWDRGSSDQPQHF
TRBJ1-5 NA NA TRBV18 TGTGCCAGCTCACCTTCTTTCGAGAATCAGCCCCAGCATTTT CASSPSFENQPQHF
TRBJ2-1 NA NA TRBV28 TGTGCCAGCAGTTTATGGCGGGTCAGCTCCTACAATGAGCAGTTCTTC CASSLWRVSSYNEQFF
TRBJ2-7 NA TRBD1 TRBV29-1 TGCAGCGTCCTCCTGGGGGACAGGGGCTACGAGCAGTACTTC CSVLLGDRGYEQYF
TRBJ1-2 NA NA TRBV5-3 TGTGCCAGAAGCAAGGATTCAGCGTATGGCTACACCTTC CARSKDSAYGYTF
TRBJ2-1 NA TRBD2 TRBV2 TGTGCCAGCAGTACACACGAGGGACTAGCGGACTACAATGAGCAGTTCTTC CASSTHEGLADYNEQFF
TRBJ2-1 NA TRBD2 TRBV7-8 TGTGCCAGCAGCGGGGTAGCGGGGGAGTTCTTC CASSGVAGEFF
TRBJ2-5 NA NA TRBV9 TGTGCCAGCAGCGTAGGCCAGATCCAAGAGACCCAGTACTTC CASSVGQIQETQYF
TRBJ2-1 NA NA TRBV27 TGTGCCAGCAGTTTCCGGCTAGCTGAATTGGTGCCCAATGAGCAGTTCTTC CASSFRLAELVPNEQFF
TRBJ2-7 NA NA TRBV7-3 TGTGCCAGCAGCCCCTCGGCGAACTTCGAGCAGTACTTC CASSPSANFEQYF
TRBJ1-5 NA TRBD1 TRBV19 TGTGCCAGCACAGGGGGCGAGAGCAATCAGCCCCAGCATTTT CASTGGESNQPQHF
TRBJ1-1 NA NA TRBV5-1 TGCGCCAGCAGCTTGTTTTTACAGGGACACACTGAAGCTTTCTTT CASSLFLQGHTEAFF
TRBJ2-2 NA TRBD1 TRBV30 TGTGCCTGGAGTGGGACAGGGGGCAACGTGGCCGGGGAGCTGTTTTTT CAWSGTGGNVAGELFF
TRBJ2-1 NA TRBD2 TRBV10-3 TGTGCCATCAGTGAGGGACTAGCGCTAAACAATGAGCAGTTCTTC CAISEGLALNNEQFF
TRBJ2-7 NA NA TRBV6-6 TGTGCCAGCACCGGAGGGATTCTCCCCTACGAGCAGTACTTC CASTGGILPYEQYF
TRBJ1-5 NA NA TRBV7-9 TGTGCCAGCAGCTTAGCGGGGGGGGATAATCAGCCCCAGCATTTT CASSLAGGDNQPQHF
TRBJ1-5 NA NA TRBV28 TGTGCCAGCAGACTGGACACGTATCAGCCCCAGCATTTT CASRLDTYQPQHF